Included here is one T cell receptor (beta chain) sequence, with context. Its specificity is not known. Germline-derived CDR1 and CDR2 are GTSNPN and SVGIG (reference sequence). The CDR3 covers 15 residues. V lost 5 bases and J lost 5; bases outside the gene matches: 11. Researchers used the Oncomine TCR Beta short-read assay to sequence DNA from cultured CD4+ T cells. A single record per CDR3 protein comes from TCRdb applying MiXCR to the PCR reads. The sample holds 9,500 to 15,000 distinct CDR3 sequences, more than 40% seen once. The sample comes from a study of vaccination and CD4 T cells after COVID-19. Treatment of the sample: roughly 10-day PBMC culture with coronavirus spike peptide pools or control peptides (ViraFEST assay). Per-well cultures of millions of PBMCs received 8 to 10 IU/ml IL-2 and around 10 ug/ml peptide pools.

The sequence was obtained from a human donor who had recovered from COVID-19. The chain carries TRBV30 and TRBJ2-7; 11 bases agree with TRBD2. Sequences were obtained from CD4+ T cells from blood, cultured in vitro. This CDR3 reads CAWQGLAGGPDEQYF. The CDR3 DNA reads as TGTGCCTGGCAGGGTTTAGCGGGAGGGCCGGACGAGCAGTACTTC.